These 24 T cell receptor beta chains were all obtained from the same sample, sequenced in a study of T cells after yellow fever vaccination. TCRdb re-called the 5' RACE reads through MiXCR, storing one row per CDR3 protein. The table has about 300,000 distinct CDR3 sequences, around 9.3% seen once; the top ten hold about 3%. The material sequenced was CD4+ T cells sorted from PBMCs, taken 5 days after the yellow fever booster vaccination. The receptors stem from a man between 18 and 29 years old who received the YFV17D yellow fever vaccine.

This chain joins TRBV7-9 and TRBJ1-1; D is uncertain. This CDR3 is 14 amino acids long. Germline V gene sequence: CDR1 SEHNR, CDR2 FQNEAQ (reference sequence). V lost 5 bases to trimming and J lost 1 base, with 11 bases between them. The CDR3 is CASSRRGGNTEAFF. CDR3 in DNA: TGTGCCAGCAGCCGTCGAGGTGGGAACACTGAAGCTTTCTTT.

This clonotype occurred a few times. This sequence joins TRBV9 and TRBJ2-1; either TRBD1 or TRBD2 may supply D (5 bases each). Trimming stripped 4 bases from V and 5 bases from J, with 13 bases between. The CDR3 covers 14 residues. Germline CDR1 is SGDLS and CDR2 is YYNGEE. The CDR3 spells CASSSSGTHNEQFF. As DNA, the CDR3 is TGTGCCAGCAGCTCCTCGGGGACCCACAATGAGCAGTTCTTC.

The chain uses TRBV4-2 and TRBJ1-2; weak D call: TRBD1 (6 bases). The CDR3 is made up of 18 amino acids. Germline V gives CDR1 LGHNA, CDR2 YNFKEQ. V lost 0 bases and J 3 bases, leaving 20 bases between the germline ends. CDR3 nucleotides: TGTGCCAGCAGCCAAGATGGGGGGTACAGGGAGGACGACTATGGCTACACCTTC. Residues: CASSQDGGYREDDYGYTF.

The chain combines TRBV7-2 with TRBJ2-7; TRBD1 might be the D (6 bases). The V gene lost 6 bases and the J gene lost 2 bases, with 17 bases spanning the gap. The CDR3 extends over 15 amino acids. The germline V gene encodes CDR1 SGHTA and CDR2 FQGNSA. In DNA form, the CDR3 reads TGTGCCAGCAGTCCTCAGGGGATAGGGCCCTACGAGCAGTACTTC. Translated, it gives CASSPQGIGPYEQYF.

The chain has TRBV5-1 and TRBJ1-3; D perhaps matches TRBD1 (5 bases). V lost 0 bases and J lost 0, with 10 bases in between. Per germline, CDR1 SGHRS and CDR2 YFSETQ. This CDR3 spans 16 amino acids. The CDR3: CASSLAVGASGNTIYF. The CDR3, as DNA: TGCGCCAGCAGCTTGGCCGTAGGGGCCTCTGGAAACACCATATATTTT. The complete variable domain, with remaining parts taken from reference TRBV5-1 and TRBJ1-3, reads KAGVTQTPRYLIKTRGQQVTLSCSPISGHRSVSWYQQTPGQGLQFLFEYFSETQRNKGNFPGRFSGRQFSNSRSEMNVSTLELGDSALYLCASSLAVGASGNTIYFGEGSWLTVV.

In this sample, this clonotype turned up a few times. The chain has TRBV20-1 and TRBJ2-5; the D is unclear. Trimming took 5 bases from V and 1 from J, leaving 11 bases between them. The germline CDR1 and CDR2 sequences are DFQATT and SNEGSKA (reference sequence). The CDR3 length is 13 residues. The CDR3 reads CSARSALQETQYF. The CDR3 nucleotides are TGCAGTGCTCGCTCGGCGCTCCAAGAGACCCAGTACTTC.

This clonotype occurred many times. V usage is TRBV7-9 and J usage is TRBJ1-2; unclear D gene. Germline V gene sequence: CDR1 SEHNR, CDR2 FQNEAQ (reference sequence). The CDR3 consists of 12 residues. Trimming shortened V by 5 bases and J by 8 bases, and 12 bases separated the two germline ends. The CDR3 loop is CASSQFHSGYTF. The CDR3, as DNA: TGTGCCAGCAGCCAATTCCACAGCGGCTACACCTTC. Full variable domain (outside the CDR3, taken from reference TRBV7-9 and TRBJ1-2): DTGVSQNPRHKITKRGQNVTFRCDPISEHNRLYWYRQTLGQGPEFLTYFQNEAQLEKSRLLSDRFSAERPKGSFSTLEIQRTEQGDSAMYLCASSQFHSGYTFGSGTRLTVV.

The chain is built from TRBV4-1 and TRBJ1-5, with D uncertain. The CDR3 sequence is 18 residues long. V was clipped by 4 bases and J by 0 bases, with 19 bases between them. Germline V gene data show CDR1 as MGHRA and CDR2 as YSYEKL. CDR3 residues: CASSLRASPGHSNQPQHF. As DNA, the CDR3 is TGCGCCAGCAGCCTGAGAGCCTCCCCCGGGCATAGCAATCAGCCCCAGCATTTT.

In nucleotides, the CDR3 is TGTGCTAGCATTGAAGAGACGGCAGGAAACTATGGCTACACCTTC. Translating gives CASIEETAGNYGYTF. The chain uses TRBV12-5 and TRBJ1-2; the D is unclear. Germline-derived CDR1 and CDR2 are LGHNT and FRNRAP. This CDR3 comprises 15 residues. Trimming pared 9 bases from V and 2 bases from J, leaving 19 bases between. Full variable domain (missing parts from reference TRBV12-5 and TRBJ1-2): DARVTQTPRHKVTEMGQEVTMRCQPILGHNTVFWYRQTMMQGLELLAYFRNRAPLDDSGMPKDRFSAEMPDATLATLKIQPSEPRDSAVYFCASIEETAGNYGYTFGSGTRLTVV.

This clonotype occurred many times. V is TRBV30 and J is TRBJ1-5; no reliable D call. The CDR3 extends over 13 amino acids. Germline V gene data show CDR1 as GTSNPN and CDR2 as SVGIG (reference sequence). V lost 0 bases and J 0 bases, leaving 3 bases between the germline ends. The chain's CDR3 is CAWSVLSNQPQHF. The CDR3 DNA reads TGTGCCTGGAGTGTACTTAGCAATCAGCCCCAGCATTTT.

This chain connects TRBV7-9 to TRBJ2-3; the D gene is possibly TRBD1 (6 bases). The CDR3 is 14 amino acids. The V end was cut by 1 base, the J end by 7 bases, with 12 bases between. Germline lookup yields CDR1 SEHNR and CDR2 FQNEAQ (reference sequence). DNA of the CDR3: TGTGCCAGCAGCTTAGTAGGGACAACGAATACGCAGTATTTT. Its translation is CASSLVGTTNTQYF.

The chain joins TRBV28 to TRBJ2-2; a weak D match, TRBD2 (5 bases). Germline V CDR1 and CDR2: MDHEN, SYDVKM. The germline V and J ends were trimmed by 2 bases and 5 bases, with 12 bases remaining between them. This CDR3 spans 15 amino acids. The CDR3 DNA reads as TGTGCCAGCAGTTTAGGTCTTGGGGAGACCGGGGAGCTGTTTTTT. This encodes CASSLGLGETGELFF.

This clonotype has a handful of counts. CDR3 sequence reads: CASSPPDRSGTEAFF. CDR3 nucleotide sequence: TGTGCCAGCTCACCACCCGACAGGTCGGGGACTGAAGCTTTCTTT. The chain recombines TRBV18 with TRBJ1-1, with D possibly matching TRBD1 (6 bases). V was trimmed by 0 bases and J by 5 bases, leaving 13 bases between them. The CDR3 is 15 amino acids. Germline V lookup: CDR1 KGHSH, CDR2 LQKENI.

CDR3 residues: CASYPGQGPLNTEAFF. CDR3 DNA: TGTGCCAGTTACCCGGGACAGGGTCCCCTGAACACTGAAGCTTTCTTT. The chain couples TRBV6-1 to TRBJ1-1, with 9 bases identical to TRBD1. Germline V gene sequence: CDR1 MNHNS, CDR2 SASEGT. Unmatched junction bases numbered 11, after V lost 9 bases and J lost 0 bases. The CDR3 covers 16 residues.

The chain recombines TRBV29-1 with TRBJ2-3; D gene ambiguous. Germline V gives CDR1 SQVTM, CDR2 ANQGSEA. The CDR3 sequence is 11 residues long. The V end was cut by 7 bases, the J end by 6 bases, with 11 bases between. The CDR3 is CSGVKADTQYF. Here the CDR3 DNA reads TGCAGCGGCGTAAAGGCGGATACGCAGTATTTT.

The rearrangement uses TRBV4-3 and TRBJ1-3, with D perhaps matching TRBD1 (5 bases). From germline, CDR1 is LGHNA and CDR2 YSLEER. The CDR3 is made up of 17 amino acids. V was cut by 0 bases and J by 2 bases, with 14 bases left in between. This CDR3 reads CASSQDNAGFTGNTIYF. CDR3 nucleotides: TGCGCCAGCAGCCAAGATAATGCAGGGTTTACTGGAAACACCATATATTTT.

This clonotype was recorded at least ten times. The chain is built from TRBV12-3 or TRBV12-4 and TRBJ1-1; D gene ambiguous. V was pared by 5 bases and J by 0 bases, with 7 bases between. The CDR3 totals 13 residues. This chain's CDR3 is CASSPQMNTEAFF. The DNA of the CDR3 is TGTGCCAGCAGTCCCCAGATGAACACTGAAGCTTTCTTT.

V and J are TRBV5-1 and TRBJ2-5, with D perhaps TRBD1 or TRBD2 (5 bases each). In germline, CDR1 is SGHRS, CDR2 YFSETQ. Trimming cost V 4 bases and J 2 bases, with 12 bases left between them. The CDR3 runs to 14 residues. The DNA of the CDR3 is TGCGCCAGCAGCACTGGGACGCAGCAAGAGACCCAGTACTTC. The encoded protein is CASSTGTQQETQYF.

The chain carries TRBV6-6 and TRBJ1-5; D gene unclear. Germline-derived CDR1 and CDR2 are MNHNY and SVGAGI (reference sequence). The V end was cut by 2 bases, the J end by 3 bases, with 8 bases between. This CDR3 contains 14 residues. CDR3 in DNA: TGTGCCAGCAGTTACGAGTCGGACAATCAGCCCCAGCATTTT. Protein sequence: CASSYESDNQPQHF.

This clonotype was detected a few times. This CDR3 reads CASRKSLLAGDETQYF. The CDR3 DNA sequence: TGCGCCAGCCGCAAGTCACTACTAGCGGGGGATGAGACCCAGTACTTC. The V gene is TRBV5-1, the J gene TRBJ2-5; 11 bases agree with TRBD2. The germline CDR1 and CDR2 sequences are SGHRS and YFSETQ. This CDR3 has 16 amino acids. V lost 7 bases and J lost 5; bases outside the gene matches: 13.

This clonotype was counted between two and nine times. The chain carries TRBV5-1 and TRBJ2-5; perhaps TRBD2 as D (6 bases). Germline V CDR1 and CDR2: SGHRS, YFSETQ. Trimming pared 4 bases from V and 3 bases from J, leaving 10 bases between. The CDR3 totals 13 residues. The CDR3 DNA reads TGCGCCAGCAGCCCCTGGGGGGAAGAGACCCAGTACTTC. It codes for CASSPWGEETQYF.

This clonotype appeared a few times. The V call is TRBV11-1, the J call TRBJ2-5; 7 bases fit TRBD1. V shed 0 bases, J shed 1 base, and the junction held 5 bases outside the gene matches. CDR1 and CDR2 from the germline V gene are SGHAT and FQDESV (reference sequence). This CDR3 is built from 16 residues. The DNA of the CDR3 is TGTGCCAGCAGCTTAGCGGCCTGGGACAGCCAAGAGACCCAGTACTTC. Translation: CASSLAAWDSQETQYF.

This clonotype was counted at least ten times. The V and J genes are TRBV27 and TRBJ2-3; 11 positions match TRBD2. The germline CDR1 and CDR2 sequences are MNHEY and SMNVEV (reference sequence). J was trimmed by 7 bases and V by 8 bases; bases with no gene match: 14. The CDR3 totals 16 residues. The CDR3 loop is CASAPYSGGALYTQYF. The CDR3 DNA is TGTGCCAGCGCCCCTTATAGCGGGGGGGCCCTGTATACGCAGTATTTT.

This clonotype showed up just a few times. The V gene is TRBV12-3 or TRBV12-4, the J gene TRBJ1-5; D perhaps matches TRBD1 (5 bases). The CDR3 runs to 13 residues. Trimming left V 3 bases short and J 11 bases short, with 14 bases between. Here the CDR3 DNA reads TGTGCCAGCAGTTTTCCGGGGGATCCGGCCCAGCATTTT. This sequence encodes CASSFPGDPAQHF.